Detailed here is one TCR beta chain. These data originate in a study of blood T cell repertoires in COVID-19. Study summary: Material from acute and convalescent COVID-19 was sourced from the United States, Italy and Spain. Sources were T cells, B-cell-depleted T cells, or PBMCs; the material itself was cDNA or gDNA.

Original handling: Amplification of reference gene primers was used by the study to estimate nucleated cell counts. The method was immunoSEQ multiplex PCR; TCRdb's version includes in-frame clones alone and lacks a portion of them. V and J calls and clone size are as listed in that table; D and trimming were resolved from the DNA. The sample carries around 63,000 clones, roughly two thirds recorded once. The Seattle patients joined while their infection was active and were tracked longitudinally afterward. The receptor's source is a woman between 65 and 79 years old with COVID-19, enrolled during active disease. The sequencing sample was made of peripheral blood.

CDR3 loop: CASSLGWGGDGYTF. The CDR3 coding sequence is TGTGCCAGCAGCTTGGGGTGGGGCGGAGATGGCTACACCTTC. The chain employs TRBV5-4 and TRBJ1-2; the D gene is possibly TRBD1 (5 bases). V was clipped by 0 bases and J by 6 bases, with 12 bases between them. Germline assignment: CDR1 SGHNT and CDR2 YYREEE (reference sequence). This CDR3 spans 14 amino acids.